The 25 T cell receptor beta chains below come from one sample, sequenced in a study of blood T cell repertoires in COVID-19. Using immunoSEQ multiplex PCR, the repertoire was profiled, and TCRdb retains in-frame clones only, with some absent. The sample lists roughly 570,000 clones, approximately 88% occurring once. Sequencing was performed on peripheral blood. The receptors derive from a woman between 45 and 60 years old with COVID-19, enrolled during active disease.

The chain employs TRBV2 and TRBJ2-3; D is ambiguous. This CDR3 contains 13 residues. Trimming pared 1 base from V and 5 bases from J, leaving 7 bases between. Germline-derived CDR1 and CDR2 are SNHLY and FYNNEI. CDR3 in amino acids: CASSEGMRDTQYF. The CDR3 DNA reads as TGTGCCAGCAGTGAAGGCATGCGAGATACGCAGTATTTT.

The chain has TRBV5-1 and TRBJ2-1, with D perhaps matching TRBD2 (5 bases). V gave up 0 bases and J gave up 4 bases, with 8 bases separating them. Germline loops: CDR1 SGHRS, CDR2 YFSETQ. CDR3 length: 14 amino acids. CDR3 nucleotide sequence: TGCGCCAGCAGCTTGGCCCCGGGGTACAATGAGCAGTTCTTC. Translating it yields CASSLAPGYNEQFF. Together with reference TRBV5-1 and TRBJ2-1, the CDR3 gives the full variable domain: KAGVTQTPRYLIKTRGQQVTLSCSPISGHRSVSWYQQTPGQGLQFLFEYFSETQRNKGNFPGRFSGRQFSNSRSEMNVSTLELGDSALYLCASSLAPGYNEQFFGPGTRLTVL.

V gene TRBV9 combines with J gene TRBJ1-5, with D unresolved. CDR3 length: 14 residues. Trimming took 0 bases from V and 0 from J, leaving 4 bases between them. Germline assignment: CDR1 SGDLS and CDR2 YYNGEE. Here the CDR3 DNA reads TGTGCCAGCAGCGTAGGGAGTAGCAATCAGCCCCAGCATTTT. It specifies CASSVGSSNQPQHF.

Only one count was recorded for this clone. The rearrangement joins TRBV2 to TRBJ2-1; weak D call: TRBD2 (7 bases). From germline, CDR1 is SNHLY and CDR2 FYNNEI. V was pared by 6 bases and J by 4 bases, with 13 bases between. This CDR3 has 14 amino acids. Here the CDR3 reads CASRDGGPYNEQFF. Written as DNA, the CDR3 is TGTGCCAGCAGAGACGGGGGGCCGTACAATGAGCAGTTCTTC. The variable domain in full, with the rest retrieved from reference TRBV2 and TRBJ2-1, is EPEVTQTPSHQVTQMGQEVILRCVPISNHLYFYWYRQILGQKVEFLVSFYNNEISEKSEIFDDQFSVERPDGSNFTLKIRSTKLEDSAMYFCASRDGGPYNEQFFGPGTRLTVL.

The chain has TRBV7-8 and TRBJ1-3; D is perhaps TRBD1 (6 bases). CDR1 and CDR2 from the germline V gene are SGHVS and FQNEAQ. V lost 6 bases and J 7 bases, leaving 16 bases between the germline ends. The CDR3 is 14 amino acids. The CDR3 coding sequence is TGTGCCAGCAGATCAGGGGCAGCTGAGAACACCATATATTTT. Protein: CASRSGAAENTIYF.

The chain joins TRBV6-1 to TRBJ1-2, with 9 bases fitting TRBD1. This CDR3 is 15 amino acids long. Germline assignment: CDR1 MNHNS and CDR2 SASEGT. The J segment lost 8 bases and the V segment lost 2 bases, leaving 9 bases of the junction unmatched. The CDR3 coding sequence is TGTGCCAGCAGTGAAAATACAGGGGGCCGGGCGGGCTACACCTTC. Translating it yields CASSENTGGRAGYTF.

The J gene is TRBJ2-5, the V gene TRBV5-1; 9 bases agree with TRBD2. Germline V CDR1 and CDR2: SGHRS, YFSETQ. The CDR3 consists of 13 residues. J was trimmed by 3 bases and V by 4 bases; bases with no gene match: 1. CDR3 protein: CASSASGEETQYF. Written as DNA, the CDR3 is TGCGCCAGCAGCGCTAGCGGGGAAGAGACCCAGTACTTC. The whole variable domain, remainder taken from reference TRBV5-1 and TRBJ2-5, is KAGVTQTPRYLIKTRGQQVTLSCSPISGHRSVSWYQQTPGQGLQFLFEYFSETQRNKGNFPGRFSGRQFSNSRSEMNVSTLELGDSALYLCASSASGEETQYFGPGTRLLVL.

The rearrangement uses TRBV12-5 and TRBJ2-7; D may be TRBD2 (6 bases). The CDR3 is 15 amino acids. The V gene lost 1 base and the J gene lost 3 bases, with 13 bases spanning the gap. The germline V gene has CDR1 LGHNT and CDR2 FRNRAP. The CDR3 loop is CASGLAYGTYYEQYF. DNA for the CDR3: TGTGCTAGTGGTTTGGCCTACGGGACTTACTACGAGCAGTACTTC.

This chain uses TRBV2 with TRBJ2-3; 13 bases agree with TRBD2. The CDR3 covers 15 residues. CDR1 SNHLY and CDR2 FYNNEI come from the germline V gene. V was pared by 6 bases and J by 4 bases, with 4 bases of the junction left unmatched. CDR3 loop: CASRRTSGRSDTQYF. CDR3 bases: TGTGCCAGCAGGCGGACTAGCGGGAGATCAGATACGCAGTATTTT.

This clone was observed a single time. The chain combines TRBV6-5 with TRBJ1-2; D is perhaps TRBD1 (6 bases). Germline-derived CDR1 and CDR2 are MNHEY and SVGAGI. CDR3 size: 15 residues. Trimming shortened V by 1 base and J by 4 bases, and 13 bases separated the two germline ends. CDR3 sequence: CASSYLGADGYGYTF. The CDR3 DNA sequence: TGTGCCAGCAGTTACTTGGGGGCAGATGGCTATGGCTACACCTTC.

The rearrangement joins TRBV28 to TRBJ2-7; 8 bases line up with TRBD2. V was pared by 6 bases and J by 5 bases, with 12 bases of the junction left unmatched. The CDR3 is 15 residues long. Germline assignment: CDR1 MDHEN and CDR2 SYDVKM. The CDR3: CASRRFGGAKHEQYF. As DNA, the CDR3 is TGTGCCAGCAGGAGATTCGGGGGGGCTAAGCACGAGCAGTACTTC.

The chain recombines TRBV19 with TRBJ1-5; the D is unclear. Germline V gives CDR1 LNHDA, CDR2 SQIVND (reference sequence). The CDR3 has 16 residues. V was pared by 10 bases and J by 0 bases, with 19 bases between. The CDR3 sequence: CAIDRENSYSNQPQHF. Written as DNA, the CDR3 is TGTGCCATCGACCGGGAGAATTCCTATAGCAATCAGCCCCAGCATTTT.

The rearrangement uses TRBV19 and TRBJ2-7; TRBD1 matches 8 bases. Germline CDR1 and CDR2: LNHDA and SQIVND (reference sequence). V gave up 5 bases and J gave up 5 bases; unmatched junction bases: 2. The CDR3 has 12 residues. The CDR3 sequence: CASSGQGDEQYF. CDR3 bases: TGTGCCAGTAGTGGACAGGGTGACGAGCAGTACTTC.

This chain joins TRBV19 and TRBJ1-5; D perhaps matches TRBD1 (5 bases). The CDR3 spans 13 residues. Germline V gene lookup returns CDR1 LNHDA and CDR2 SQIVND (reference sequence). The germline V and J ends were trimmed by 5 bases and 7 bases, with 12 bases remaining between them. CDR3 sequence reads: CASSPGTVQPQHF. The DNA for the CDR3 is TGTGCCAGTAGTCCCGGGACTGTCCAGCCCCAGCATTTT.

J is TRBJ1-2 and V is TRBV10-2, with D possibly being TRBD1 (5 bases). This CDR3 contains 14 residues. The V gene's germline CDR1 is WSHSY and CDR2 SAAADI. With 0 bases removed from V and 6 bases from J, the gap between germline ends came to 11 bases. In DNA form, the CDR3 reads TGCGCCAGCAGTGAGTCGGGCAGGGCCAATGGCTACACCTTC. Its translation is CASSESGRANGYTF.

V and J are TRBV2 and TRBJ2-1; D might be TRBD1 (6 bases). The CDR3 has 15 amino acids. Looked up from germline, CDR1 is SNHLY and CDR2 is FYNNEI. V was trimmed by 5 bases and J by 2 bases, leaving 13 bases between them. CDR3 coding DNA: TGTGCCAGCAGTTACAGGGAGCAACCCTACAATGAGCAGTTCTTC. Translation gives CASSYREQPYNEQFF.

V and J are TRBV5-5 and TRBJ2-7, with D possibly being TRBD1 (5 bases). V shed 3 bases and J shed 3 bases, with 10 bases lying between them. CDR1 SGHKS and CDR2 YYEKEE come from the germline V gene (reference sequence). The CDR3 has 13 residues. CDR3: CASSSGLDYEQYF. For the CDR3, the DNA is TGTGCCAGCAGCTCAGGGTTAGACTACGAGCAGTACTTC.

V usage is TRBV6-1 and J usage is TRBJ2-3; D gene ambiguous. V lost 3 bases and J 5 bases, leaving 3 bases between the germline ends. The CDR3 runs 11 residues. The V gene's germline CDR1 is MNHNS and CDR2 SASEGT. The CDR3 bases are TGTGCCAGCAGTGACGGAGATACGCAGTATTTT. Amino acids: CASSDGDTQYF.

The J gene is TRBJ2-5, the V gene TRBV7-6, with D perhaps TRBD1 (5 bases). V was cut by 1 base and J by 2 bases, with 11 bases left in between. Germline assignment: CDR1 SGHVS and CDR2 FNYEAQ. CDR3 length equals 15 residues. This CDR3 is CASSLVGVLQETQYF. As DNA, the CDR3 is TGTGCCAGCAGCTTAGTAGGGGTATTACAAGAGACCCAGTACTTC.

The rearrangement links TRBV10-2 to TRBJ1-2; 7 nucleotides agree with TRBD1. Trimming at V came to 3 bases and at J to 3 bases, leaving 13 bases not matched to a gene. CDR3 size: 17 residues. Germline-derived CDR1 and CDR2 are WSHSY and SAAADI. This CDR3 is CASSDPRTGQTHYGYTF. The CDR3 DNA reads as TGCGCCAGCAGTGACCCCCGAACGGGACAGACCCACTATGGCTACACCTTC.

This clone was observed once. The CDR3 spells CASSYRTGVRDEQFF. DNA of the CDR3: TGTGCCAGCAGCTACCGGACAGGGGTCCGCGATGAGCAGTTCTTC. The chain recombines TRBV5-5 with TRBJ2-1; 9 bases map to TRBD1. This CDR3 region has 15 residues. The germline V gene encodes CDR1 SGHKS and CDR2 YYEKEE (reference sequence). The V gene end was trimmed by 3 bases and the J gene end by 8 bases; junction bases not matched to a gene: 9.

The chain couples TRBV6-5 to TRBJ1-2; no definite D call. This CDR3 is 16 amino acids long. Germline assignment: CDR1 MNHEY and CDR2 SVGAGI. V lost 4 bases and J 4 bases, leaving 19 bases between the germline ends. The CDR3 here is CASSSSMYAAPYGYTF. CDR3 sequence (DNA): TGTGCCAGCAGTTCGTCTATGTATGCGGCTCCCTATGGCTACACCTTC.

J is TRBJ1-1 and V is TRBV5-1; D gene ambiguous. V dropped 0 bases and J dropped 6 bases, with 18 bases sitting between them. Per the germline V gene, CDR1 is SGHRS and CDR2 is YFSETQ. This CDR3 region has 16 residues. The CDR3 DNA reads as TGCGCCAGCAGCTTGGGGGCTAGGGATCACGGGGCTGAAGCTTTCTTT. Protein: CASSLGARDHGAEAFF.

V and J are TRBV29-1 and TRBJ2-1, with D perhaps TRBD1 (5 bases). Per germline, CDR1 SQVTM and CDR2 ANQGSEA. CDR3 size: 14 residues. V shed 1 base and J shed 4 bases, with 11 bases lying between them. Written as DNA, the CDR3 is TGCAGCGTTGAAGGTCACCCAGGGTACAATGAGCAGTTCTTC. The encoded protein is CSVEGHPGYNEQFF.

The rearrangement uses TRBV7-9 and TRBJ1-1; D is perhaps TRBD1 (5 bases). CDR1 and CDR2 from the germline V gene are SEHNR and FQNEAQ (reference sequence). Deletions cut 2 bases from V and 3 bases from J, with 19 bases between. The length of the CDR3 is 17 residues. The CDR3 region is CASSLYSGEEWDTEAFF. DNA for the CDR3: TGTGCCAGCAGCTTATATTCGGGGGAGGAATGGGACACTGAAGCTTTCTTT. The full variable domain, completed using reference TRBV7-9 and TRBJ1-1, is DTGVSQNPRHKITKRGQNVTFRCDPISEHNRLYWYRQTLGQGPEFLTYFQNEAQLEKSRLLSDRFSAERPKGSFSTLEIQRTEQGDSAMYLCASSLYSGEEWDTEAFFGQGTRLTVV.